This is a list of T cell receptor beta chains from one sample in a study of PD-1 blockade in classical Hodgkin lymphoma. Libraries were prepared by immunoSEQ multiplex PCR; TCRdb keeps only in-frame clonotypes and omits some of them. This table has 20,000 to 30,000 clones, around 87% appearing once. This specimen consisted of peripheral blood mononuclear cells (PBMCs), obtained before the fourth cycle of nivolumab. The receptors originated from a human donor with classical Hodgkin lymphoma. The CDR3 runs from the conserved cysteine through the conserved F or W. The D gene is left open where the match is weak. Only part of the rows carry a size: once, few, many, or a class if the clone is expanded.

V: TRBV18
J: TRBJ2-7
size: NA
D: TRBD1
DNA: TGTGCCAGCTCACCACTAACAGGGGGTGAAAAGTACTTC
CDR3: CASSPLTGGEKYF

V: TRBV13
J: TRBJ2-2
size: NA
D: TRBD1
DNA: TGTGCCAGCAGCCCAAACAGGGGGCTCACCGGGGAGCTGTTTTTT
CDR3: CASSPNRGLTGELFF

V: TRBV9
J: TRBJ2-7
size: NA
D: NA
DNA: TGTGCCAGCAGCTTACCCGACAGCTACGAGCAGTACTTC
CDR3: CASSLPDSYEQYF

V: TRBV6-5
J: TRBJ2-7
size: NA
D: TRBD1
DNA: TGTGCCAGCTCCCGGACAGGGTACTACGAGCAGTACTTC
CDR3: CASSRTGYYEQYF

V: TRBV19
J: TRBJ1-5
size: NA
D: TRBD1
DNA: TGTGCCAGTAGTTTTGACAGGGTAAGCAATCAGCCCCAGCATTTT
CDR3: CASSFDRVSNQPQHF

V: TRBV15
J: TRBJ1-1
size: few
D: NA
DNA: TGTGCCACCAGCACCAACAGGGTCGGGACTGAAGCTTTCTTT
CDR3: CATSTNRVGTEAFF

V: TRBV14
J: TRBJ2-7
size: NA
D: TRBD1
DNA: TGTGCCAGCAGCCTCGGACAGGGTTTCCACGAGCAGTACTTC
CDR3: CASSLGQGFHEQYF

V: TRBV7-8
J: TRBJ2-3
size: NA
D: NA
DNA: TGTGCCAGCAGCCGGACTGTCGTCACAGATACGCAGTATTTT
CDR3: CASSRTVVTDTQYF

V: TRBV10-3
J: TRBJ2-3
size: once
D: TRBD2
DNA: TGTGCCATCAGTGAAAGGGTAGCGGGAATGTATTCAGATACGCAGTATTTT
CDR3: CAISERVAGMYSDTQYF

V: TRBV5-1
J: TRBJ2-5
size: NA
D: TRBD1
DNA: TGCGCCAGCAGAGATGGGACAGGAGGGACAGAGACCCAGTACTTC
CDR3: CASRDGTGGTETQYF

V: TRBV7-2
J: TRBJ1-2
size: once
D: NA
DNA: TGTGCCAGCAGCTTAGCCGGGAGCCTAGGTGGCTACACCTTC
CDR3: CASSLAGSLGGYTF